This entry features one T cell receptor (beta chain) sequence. Trimming pared 2 bases from V and 3 bases from J, leaving 8 bases between. Germline CDR1 reads MNHEY; CDR2 reads SVGAGI. This CDR3 comprises 14 residues. This sample is drawn from a study of blood T cell repertoires in COVID-19. Whole-study context: Some COVID-19 samples were acute and others convalescent; all came from the United States, Italy and Spain. Sources were T cells, B-cell-depleted T cells, or PBMCs; the material itself was cDNA or gDNA.

As processed by the authors: It was from reference gene primer amplification that nucleated cell counts were estimated. Here immunoSEQ multiplex PCR was the method, and the copy in TCRdb shows in-frame clones only, minus some. V, J and clone size derive from that table, while D and trimming were established from the DNA sequence. The sample shows 200,000 to 250,000 clones, 70% to 90% of them seen only once. The gene calls are TRBV6-5 and TRBJ2-1, with TRBD2 as a possible D gene (5 bases). The material sequenced was peripheral blood. The TCR was taken from an older woman with active or convalescent COVID-19. The CDR3 spells CASSYNRDYNEQFF. In DNA, the CDR3 is TGTGCCAGCAGTTACAACCGGGACTACAATGAGCAGTTCTTC.